This T cell receptor beta chain stems from a study of breast tumors, draining lymph nodes, adjacent tissues. This clonotype has at least ten counts. Germline CDR1 reads GTSNPN; CDR2 reads SVGIG (reference sequence). The CDR3 runs to 16 residues. The germline V and J ends were trimmed by 1 base and 0 bases, with 13 bases remaining between them. In TCRdb, the multiplex PCR reads were re-called with MiXCR into one record per CDR3 protein. The table has tens of thousands of distinct CDR3 sequences, roughly 40% seen once; the top ten hold 10% to 13%. This chain joins TRBV30 and TRBJ1-3; tentative D call: TRBD1 (5 bases). The sequenced sample consisted of breast tumor tissue. This clonotype was obtained from a female donor with breast cancer. Some clones in this sample may be carry-over from other donors' samples. The CDR3 reads CAWSAPGSTSGNTIYF. Written as DNA, the CDR3 is TGTGCCTGGAGTGCCCCAGGGTCTACCTCTGGAAACACCATATATTTT.